This paragraph reports one T cell receptor (beta chain). Its antigen remains unknown. The data were taken from a study of T cells in Graves' hyperthyroidism and ophthalmopathy. Findings and caveats of the study: A model of 13 V-J features distinguished ophthalmopathy from stable hyperthyroidism.

Amplified TCR beta CDR3 regions came from RNA transcripts. First-round RT-PCR targeting the TCR CDR3 was performed with the HTBI primer set. TCRdb used MiXCR to reprocess the multiplex PCR reads, holding one entry per CDR3 protein. Here the sample spans 250,000 to 400,000 distinct CDR3 sequences, about 13% being singletons. On the basis of clinical symptoms, serum thyroxine and TRAb, thyroid ultrasound and orbital computed tomography, diagnoses were made. This TCR was recovered from a woman aged 40 to 50 with Graves' ophthalmopathy. The sequenced sample was blood.

CDR3 nucleotide sequence: TGCAGTGCTAGAGACCGTTTGACAGGGGGGTTGAATTCACCCCTCCACTTT. Its translation is CSARDRLTGGLNSPLHF. The genes are TRBV20-1 and TRBJ1-6; 9 bases line up with TRBD1. J gave up 7 bases and V 0 bases, and 10 bases lay outside the gene matches. Germline values: CDR1 DFQATT, CDR2 SNEGSKA (reference sequence). This CDR3 contains 17 residues.